This TCR beta chain originates from a study of blood T cell repertoires in COVID-19 (dated by TCRdb to about 2020). Notes on the research overall: Samples from collaborators originated in the United States, Italy and Spain and spanned both the acute and convalescent phases of COVID-19. The dataset comprised deeply sampled blood TCRbeta repertoires from subjects exposed to, actively infected with, or recovered from COVID-19. Samples were obtained from the ongoing ImmuneRACE study (first 160 participants) and from about 1,300 subjects provided by 6 global collaborators. Where HLA class I and class II types were available, the types were taken from metadata supplied by the sample provider, not from assay-based typing. The prospective study material was composed of cDNA or gDNA derived from T cells, B-cell-depleted T cells, or PBMCs. Nearly every sample came with metadata listing a de-identified subject ID, COVID-19 status, age in years and sex. A freely available public database, intended as a resource for researchers studying the immune response to SARS-CoV-2, is where the repertoires were released.

Study-wide findings and limitations: The amount of clinical and demographic metadata varied by source and participant and was provided uncurated.

Details on this clone: Its cognate antigen has yet to be identified. No qualities accompany the bases; no much larger clone lies one base away.

From V the trimming removes 4 bases and from J it removes 4 bases, while the gene matches leave 10 bases of the junction unaccounted for. From the cysteine up to the phenylalanine, the CDR3 has a length of 16 residues. Only CDR3 DNA is held: 48 bases, read in frame from base 1. The germline V gene supplies CDR1 KGHSH and CDR2 LQKENI. Each collaborating institution followed its own protocols to collect whole blood in K2EDTA tubes. For TCRbeta analysis, collaborators shipped samples in one of three forms: frozen whole blood, isolated PBMCs, or DNA extracted from either of those sample types. The immunoSEQ Assay, a bias-controlled multiplex PCR, was used to amplify TCRbeta CDR3 regions from genomic DNA. On the study's bioinformatics: Within the assay, amplification of reference gene primers was used to estimate how many nucleated cells each sample contained. To quantify the absolute abundance of each unique TCRbeta CDR3 rearrangement, sequence reads were collapsed and filtered. For each sample, productive Simpson clonality was calculated by taking the square root of Simpson's diversity index across productive rearrangements. As stored in TCRdb, this immuneACCESS dataset retains in-frame rearrangements with V and J assigned. A fraction of the clones does not appear; measured against another copy, unresolved V genes explain less than half of the discrepancy, and the remainder lacks a known reason. For V, J and clone size, that table is used; D and trimming come from the DNA. The sample yields 24,000 or so clones; around 88% were counted once. The ten largest clonotypes hold over 15% of the sample.

This sequence originates from a human donor with acute or convalescent COVID-19. The donor label of this sample is uncertain. Sequences were obtained from peripheral blood. This chain joins TRBV18 to TRBJ1-1; TRBD1 agrees with 9 junctional bases. The nucleotide sequence is TGTGCCAGCTCACTCAGGACAGGGGATGGGAGCACTGAAGCTTTCTTT. Translated, this is CASSLRTGDGSTEAFF.